This T cell receptor beta chain was identified during a study of CD8 T cells in ankylosing spondylitis. General observations from the study: The disease-linked clones had a CD8+ phenotype and low blood frequencies. Fewer than 10 highly homologous variants formed a TCR beta motif that appeared characteristic of ankylosing spondylitis blood. Disease-associated clones were reportedly significantly overrepresented in matched ankylosing spondylitis synovial fluid.

CDR3 length: 14 residues. Germline V CDR1 and CDR2: SGHNT, YENEEA. V lost 5 bases and J 4 bases, leaving 13 bases between the germline ends. There are many counts of this clonotype. Its target is not known. A single record per CDR3 protein comes from TCRdb applying MiXCR to the 5' RACE reads. The profile shows 200,000 to 250,000 distinct CDR3 sequences, approximately 10% of them singletons. The clonotype comes from a male donor with ankylosing spondylitis or in good health (not recorded which). Source material: blood, either unsorted or a sorted T cell fraction (not recorded which). The gene calls are TRBV11-3 and TRBJ2-3; D possibly matches TRBD1 or TRBD2 (5 bases each). Here the CDR3 reads CASSPRRGPDTQYF. DNA of the CDR3: TGTGCCAGCAGCCCTCGTCGGGGCCCAGATACGCAGTATTTT.